A single sample is the source of the 11 T cell receptor beta chains below, sequenced in a study of T-cell reconstitution after alpha-beta-depleted transplantation in children. Unique molecular identifiers tagged the TCRbeta library. TCRdb called the PCR reads again in MiXCR, with one record for every CDR3 protein. The profile shows roughly 590,000 distinct CDR3 sequences, around 16% of them singletons. Here the sequenced sample was PBMCs from the stem cell graft donor, taken from the stem cell graft. These receptors were collected from a human donor who donated a stem cell graft to a child with acute myeloid leukemia.

This chain joins TRBV20-1 and TRBJ2-5, with D perhaps TRBD1 or TRBD2 (5 bases each). The CDR3 spans 15 residues. V was pared by 5 bases and J by 4 bases, with 20 bases between. From germline, CDR1 is DFQATT and CDR2 SNEGSKA (reference sequence). CDR3 DNA: TGCAGTGCTTCCTTCGGGACCCCTATGGGAGAGACCCAGTACTTC. Translation: CSASFGTPMGETQYF.

This clonotype came up many times. The chain joins TRBV2 to TRBJ2-3; 9 nucleotides agree with TRBD1. The CDR3 covers 15 residues. Germline loops: CDR1 SNHLY, CDR2 FYNNEI. Trimming cost V 2 bases and J 3 bases; bases outside gene matches: 3. DNA of the CDR3: TGTGCCAGCAGTGAACGGGGACAGGGAACAGATACGCAGTATTTT. Translating it yields CASSERGQGTDTQYF.

This clonotype was recorded many times. The CDR3 nucleotides read TGCAGCGTTGGAAACGGCGAAGGTTCACCCCTCCACTTT. Translation: CSVGNGEGSPLHF. This chain connects TRBV29-1 to TRBJ1-6; D gene ambiguous. Germline V gene data show CDR1 as SQVTM and CDR2 as ANQGSEA. The V gene lost 4 bases and the J gene lost 9 bases, with 13 bases spanning the gap. The CDR3 runs 13 residues.

This clonotype was detected many times. The V call is TRBV20-1, the J call TRBJ2-1; TRBD2 matches 9 bases. CDR1 is DFQATT and CDR2 is SNEGSKA in the germline V gene (reference sequence). The V segment lost 5 bases and the J segment 8 bases; nucleotides outside the gene matches: 10. There are 14 residues in the CDR3. The CDR3 coding sequence is TGCAGTGCTGTCTGGCAGCGGGGGGTTCATGAGCAGTTCTTC. Its protein product is CSAVWQRGVHEQFF.

The chain joins TRBV4-1 to TRBJ2-5; D remains ambiguous. The CDR3 loop spans 19 amino acids. With 10 bases removed from V and 10 bases from J, the gap between germline ends came to 40 bases. CDR1 and CDR2 (germline): MGHRA, YSYEKL. CDR3 residues: CATFWQNPRNHFRCQVQYF. CDR3 bases: TGCGCCACCTTCTGGCAGAACCCCCGCAACCACTTCCGCTGTCAAGTCCAGTACTTC.

This chain connects TRBV18 to TRBJ2-7; D not resolved. Germline V lookup: CDR1 KGHSH, CDR2 LQKENI. The CDR3 length is 13 residues. Trimming took 2 bases from V and 6 from J, leaving 11 bases between them. The CDR3: CASSPGRSGEQYV. The DNA for the CDR3 is TGTGCCAGCTCACCAGGACGTAGTGGCGAGCAGTACGTC.

Only a few counts were recorded for this clonotype. The J gene is TRBJ1-1, the V gene TRBV6-2 or TRBV6-3, with 8 bases aligning to TRBD1. CDR3 size: 14 residues. Germline V gene data show CDR1 as MNHEY and CDR2 as SVGEGT. After removal of 2 bases from V and 5 bases from J, the junction contained 4 bases not matched to a gene. The CDR3 sequence is CASSYGQGATEAFF. For the CDR3, the DNA is TGTGCCAGCAGTTACGGGCAGGGGGCGACTGAAGCTTTCTTT.

In its sample, this clonotype was seen many times. The rearrangement links TRBV5-1 to TRBJ2-3; TRBD1 matches at 7 bases. The CDR3 is made up of 15 amino acids. Germline assignment: CDR1 SGHRS and CDR2 YFSETQ. V lost 0 bases to trimming and J lost 0 bases; unmatched junction nucleotides: 1. Written as DNA, the CDR3 is TGCGCCAGCAGCTTGGAACAGGGGAGCACAGATACGCAGTATTTT. This gives the protein CASSLEQGSTDTQYF.

This clonotype occurred a few times. The chain carries TRBV20-1 and TRBJ2-3; 10 positions agree with TRBD1. This CDR3 comprises 18 residues. Losses at the gene ends were 3 bases for V and 1 base for J; bases not matched to a gene: 13. CDR1 is DFQATT, CDR2 SNEGSKA, per germline (reference sequence). The CDR3, as DNA: TGCAGTGCTAGGGGTAGGGGACAGGGGAAGTGGGGCACAGATACGCAGTATTTT. This translates into CSARGRGQGKWGTDTQYF.

This clonotype was counted ten times or more. This chain links TRBV5-6 with TRBJ2-1; TRBD2 might be the D (6 bases). The CDR3 runs to 13 residues. Trimming removed 6 bases from V and 10 bases from J, with 17 bases in between. The germline gives CDR1 SGHDT, CDR2 YYEEEE. The CDR3 bases are TGTGCCAGCACCCTACGGGCAGGGAGGGAGCAGTTCTTC. Translating gives CASTLRAGREQFF.

Ten or more counts support this clonotype. The rearrangement links TRBV29-1 to TRBJ1-1; a weak D match, TRBD1 (6 bases). Germline-derived CDR1 and CDR2 are SQVTM and ANQGSEA. CDR3 length: 13 amino acids. V was shortened by 6 bases and J by 2 bases, with 13 bases between the two germline ends. CDR3 loop: CSVYYRVNTEAFF. The CDR3 nucleotides read TGCAGCGTGTACTACAGGGTAAACACTGAAGCTTTCTTT.